Reported below is one TCR beta chain. Its target is unknown. This sample stems from a study of cytotoxic CD8 clonotypes in ibrutinib-treated CLL. Turning to the study itself: There were about a dozen relapsed/refractory patients and some 15 treatment-naive patients, and some 18 were IGHV unmutated. Findings and limits, study-wide: There were few public clonotypes, and on treatment they contracted or stayed stable.

Sequencing used immunoSEQ multiplex PCR; TCRdb keeps in-frame clones, though not all of them. This table holds roughly 45,000 clones, 65% found once. The CDR3 is made up of 17 amino acids. From germline, CDR1 is LGHNA and CDR2 YNFKEQ. V lost 2 bases, J lost 0 bases, and 16 bases lay in between. The receptor comes from a human donor with chronic lymphocytic leukemia. The chain recombines TRBV4-2 with TRBJ2-5; D is undetermined. Specimen: PBMCs, collected after 24 months of ibrutinib treatment. The CDR3 DNA reads as TGTGCCAGCAGCCAACGGCGTGGCGGTGGGTACCAAGAGACCCAGTACTTC. Translation: CASSQRRGGGYQETQYF.